These 20 T cell receptor beta chains share one sample of origin, sequenced in a study of cytomegalovirus exposure and HLA in healthy donors. Assay: immunoSEQ multiplex PCR; the TCRdb copy retains only in-frame clones and omits some. The table lists some 150,000 clones, 87% of them singletons. The source material was PBMCs. These receptors came from a woman aged 25-40 years in good health and CMV-seronegative.

J is TRBJ1-5 and V is TRBV27, with 9 bases fitting TRBD1. Germline CDR1 reads MNHEY; CDR2 reads SMNVEV (reference sequence). The CDR3 runs 17 residues. The ends lost 7 bases at V and 1 base at J; junction bases unmatched: 11. CDR3 bases: TGTGCCAGCAAACCAACAGGGGGCGCGGGGAGCAATCAGCCCCAGCATTTT. It codes for CASKPTGGAGSNQPQHF.

The V gene is TRBV30, the J gene TRBJ1-5, with 7 bases aligning to TRBD1. Losses at the gene ends were 3 bases for V and 0 bases for J; bases not matched to a gene: 8. The germline CDR1 and CDR2 sequences are GTSNPN and SVGIG (reference sequence). The CDR3 consists of 16 residues. This chain's CDR3 is CAWSPETGRSNQPQHF. The CDR3 nucleotides read TGTGCCTGGAGCCCAGAGACAGGGCGTAGCAATCAGCCCCAGCATTTT.

The genes are TRBV2 and TRBJ1-5; D might be TRBD1 (5 bases). The CDR3 covers 16 residues. Trimming pared 8 bases from V and 1 base from J, leaving 18 bases between. The V gene's germline CDR1 is SNHLY and CDR2 FYNNEI. The CDR3 sequence is CASDLSGGRSNQPQHF. The CDR3 coding sequence is TGTGCCAGCGACCTATCCGGGGGTAGAAGCAATCAGCCCCAGCATTTT.

V usage is TRBV6-5 and J usage is TRBJ1-2, with D unresolved. The germline V and J ends were trimmed by 10 bases and 3 bases, with 15 bases remaining between them. Per the germline V gene, CDR1 is MNHEY and CDR2 is SVGAGI. This CDR3 is 13 amino acids long. The CDR3 reads CAIRPGWDYGYTF. As DNA, the CDR3 is TGTGCCATCAGGCCGGGGTGGGACTATGGCTACACCTTC.

The rearrangement uses TRBV7-9 and TRBJ2-7; 9 bases align to TRBD1. The trim removed 2 bases at V and 3 bases at J, leaving 2 bases unmatched. This CDR3 is 14 amino acids long. Germline assignment: CDR1 SEHNR and CDR2 FQNEAQ (reference sequence). CDR3 bases: TGTGCCAGCAGCTTAACGGGACAGGGCTACGAGCAGTACTTC. Its protein is CASSLTGQGYEQYF. The full variable domain, rest sourced from reference TRBV7-9 and TRBJ2-7, is DTGVSQNPRHKITKRGQNVTFRCDPISEHNRLYWYRQTLGQGPEFLTYFQNEAQLEKSRLLSDRFSAERPKGSFSTLEIQRTEQGDSAMYLCASSLTGQGYEQYFGPGTRLTVT.

The V call is TRBV2, the J call TRBJ2-2; 11 bases align to TRBD2. Germline CDR1 reads SNHLY; CDR2 reads FYNNEI. This CDR3 region has 16 residues. V was pared by 4 bases and J by 5 bases, with 6 bases of the junction left unmatched. The CDR3 here is CASSVISGGGTGELFF. In DNA form, the CDR3 reads TGTGCCAGCAGTGTAATTAGCGGGGGGGGGACCGGGGAGCTGTTTTTT.

This clone turned up a few times. The rearrangement links TRBV7-9 to TRBJ2-1; unclear D gene. V lost 3 bases and J lost 4, with 7 bases in between. CDR1 is SEHNR and CDR2 is FQNEAQ in the germline V gene (reference sequence). The CDR3 totals 13 residues. CDR3 residues: CASSFSAYNEQFF. The CDR3 DNA is TGTGCCAGCAGCTTTTCAGCGTACAATGAGCAGTTCTTC.

About this clone: One end of the junction varies from germline; a read error may be responsible. This chain joins TRBV4-3 and TRBJ2-1, with 8 bases identical to TRBD2. The CDR3 totals 14 residues. Germline V gives CDR1 LGHNA, CDR2 YSLEER. The chain's CDR3 is CTSSHRGGLNEQFF. The CDR3 nucleotides read TGCACCAGCAGCCACCGGGGGGGCTTGAATGAGCAGTTCTTC.

The genes are TRBV23-1 and TRBJ2-2; TRBD1 might be the D (5 bases). TRBV23-1 is classed as an ORF, of uncertain function. Trimming shortened V by 4 bases and J by 8 bases, and 23 bases separated the two germline ends. The CDR3 runs 17 residues. The CDR3 spells CASSLERATPKGGELFF. As DNA, the CDR3 is TGCGCCAGCAGTCTCGAACGGGCCACCCCCAAGGGGGGGGAGCTGTTTTTT.

The CDR3 reads CASSSTQGGNEKLFF. In DNA, the CDR3 is TGTGCCAGCAGTTCAACCCAGGGGGGCAATGAAAAACTGTTTTTT. The rearrangement joins TRBV28 to TRBJ1-4; TRBD1 matches 7 bases. This CDR3 spans 15 amino acids. The J segment lost 5 bases and the V segment lost 4 bases, leaving 7 bases of the junction unmatched. Germline V gene sequence: CDR1 MDHEN, CDR2 SYDVKM.

The J gene is TRBJ1-1, the V gene TRBV5-4; D perhaps matches TRBD1 (5 bases). Trimming left V 4 bases short and J 4 bases short, with 14 bases between. This CDR3 has 14 residues. Germline V gene lookup returns CDR1 SGHNT and CDR2 YYREEE (reference sequence). The CDR3 sequence: CASSPAGEGTEAFF. Here the CDR3 DNA reads TGTGCCAGCAGCCCGGCGGGGGAAGGCACTGAAGCTTTCTTT.

The chain uses TRBV4-3 and TRBJ1-3; the match to TRBD1 covers 8 bases. The CDR3 is 15 residues long. Germline CDR1 is LGHNA and CDR2 is YSLEER. Trimming removed 4 bases from V and 6 bases from J; junction bases left unmatched: 8. CDR3 residues: CASSPGGGGLNTIYF. The CDR3 nucleotides read TGCGCCAGCAGCCCAGGGGGCGGGGGCCTAAACACCATATATTTT.

The chain couples TRBV5-1 to TRBJ2-3; the match to TRBD2 covers 7 bases. Germline lookup yields CDR1 SGHRS and CDR2 YFSETQ. The CDR3 is 16 amino acids. With V trimmed by 1 base and J by 2 bases, 7 bases remained unmatched. The CDR3 nucleotides read TGCGCCAGCAGCTTGTACGGGGGAGGGTACACAGATACGCAGTATTTT. This translates into CASSLYGGGYTDTQYF.

The rearrangement joins TRBV30 to TRBJ1-5; D perhaps matches TRBD1 (6 bases). Trimming left V 4 bases short and J 2 bases short, with 12 bases between. Germline V gene lookup returns CDR1 GTSNPN and CDR2 SVGIG (reference sequence). This CDR3 is built from 14 residues. As DNA, the CDR3 is TGTGCCTGGAACAAGGACAGAGGCAATCAGCCCCAGCATTTT. As protein: CAWNKDRGNQPQHF.

The chain recombines TRBV27 with TRBJ2-3; maybe TRBD1 (6 bases). Germline V CDR1 and CDR2: MNHEY, SMNVEV (reference sequence). The CDR3 covers 15 residues. Trimming took 6 bases from V and 2 from J, leaving 15 bases between them. DNA for the CDR3: TGTGCCAGCAGCTCCACTAACAGGGACACAGATACGCAGTATTTT. It specifies CASSSTNRDTDTQYF.

CDR3 region: CASSLALAVGTDTQYF. The CDR3, as DNA: TGTGCCAGCAGCTTGGCACTAGCTGTTGGCACAGATACGCAGTATTTT. The gene calls are TRBV5-4 and TRBJ2-3; possibly TRBD2 for D (6 bases). The CDR3 is 16 residues long. Per germline, CDR1 SGHNT and CDR2 YYREEE (reference sequence). V was trimmed by 0 bases and J by 1 base, leaving 12 bases between them.

This chain connects TRBV7-8 to TRBJ1-3, with a tentative D call TRBD1 (6 bases). The germline V gene encodes CDR1 SGHVS and CDR2 FQNEAQ. The length of the CDR3 is 16 residues. V lost 1 base and J 0 bases, leaving 10 bases between the germline ends. For the CDR3, the DNA is TGTGCCAGCAGCTTAGATGGGGGCCCCTCTGGAAACACCATATATTTT. It yields the protein CASSLDGGPSGNTIYF.

The gene calls are TRBV21-1 and TRBJ1-2. TRBV21-1 is a pseudogene. The CDR3 is 14 amino acids. The CDR3 reads CASSRRGGANGYTF. Here the CDR3 DNA reads TGTGCCAGCAGCAGACGGGGGGGCGCAAATGGCTACACCTTC.

This clone appeared a few times. The V call is TRBV2, the J call TRBJ1-6; D may be TRBD1 (6 bases). CDR3 size: 14 residues. From germline, CDR1 is SNHLY and CDR2 FYNNEI. V was shortened by 7 bases and J by 8 bases, with 15 bases between the two germline ends. Written as DNA, the CDR3 is TGTGCCAGCACCTCGGACAGCCGCTATTCACCCCTCCACTTT. This sequence encodes CASTSDSRYSPLHF.

The table lists this clone with a count of one. The CDR3 DNA reads TGTGCCAGCAGGACAGGACGAAATCAGCCCCAGCATTTT. Translated: CASRTGRNQPQHF. The rearrangement uses TRBV27 and TRBJ1-5, with D maybe TRBD1 (6 bases). CDR3 length: 13 residues. Trimming stripped 6 bases from V and 4 bases from J, with 10 bases between. From germline, CDR1 is MNHEY and CDR2 SMNVEV (reference sequence).